What follows are 29 T cell receptor beta chains derived from one specimen sequenced in a study of cytomegalovirus exposure and HLA in healthy donors. The PCR was carried out with 60 Vbeta primers and 13 Jbeta primers. The assay was immunoSEQ multiplex PCR, and TCRdb's table has in-frame clones only and misses some. The table records approximately 170,000 clones, around three quarters of them present only once. Specimen: PBMCs. These receptors were obtained from a man between 40 and 49 years old in good health and CMV-seronegative.

This chain uses TRBV7-2 with TRBJ1-1; 10 bases fit TRBD1. The ends lost 5 bases at V and 6 bases at J; junction bases unmatched: 9. The CDR3 length is 15 residues. From germline, CDR1 is SGHTA and CDR2 FQGNSA. The CDR3 nucleotides are TGTGCCAGCAGCCTTGGGACAGGGGTTTTAGCTGAAGCTTTCTTT. Its protein is CASSLGTGVLAEAFF.

The chain combines TRBV7-8 with TRBJ1-2, with 8 positions matching TRBD1. The CDR3 is 14 amino acids. CDR1 is SGHVS and CDR2 is FQNEAQ in the germline V gene. The trim removed 1 base at V and 8 bases at J, leaving 6 bases unmatched. CDR3 in amino acids: CASSLGQGAAGYTF. The CDR3, as DNA: TGTGCCAGCAGCTTAGGGCAGGGGGCGGCGGGCTACACCTTC.

In its sample, this clone was seen a few times. This chain joins TRBV5-1 and TRBJ2-1; 14 bases line up with TRBD2. V was clipped by 4 bases and J by 7 bases; unmatched bases: 10. Germline V gene sequence: CDR1 SGHRS, CDR2 YFSETQ. CDR3 length: 17 residues. DNA for the CDR3: TGCGCCAGCAGCCTGGGACTAGCGGGAGTAACGGGGAATGAGCAGTTCTTC. Translation: CASSLGLAGVTGNEQFF.

The chain is built from TRBV29-1 and TRBJ1-2, with D maybe TRBD1 (6 bases). This CDR3 is 14 amino acids long. From germline, CDR1 is SQVTM and CDR2 ANQGSEA. Deletions cut 3 bases from V and 0 bases from J, with 11 bases between. The CDR3 nucleotides read TGCAGCGTTGAGACGGGACAAGCTAACTATGGCTACACCTTC. Protein sequence: CSVETGQANYGYTF.

This chain connects TRBV5-5 to TRBJ2-1; possibly TRBD1 for D (6 bases). This CDR3 spans 13 amino acids. V lost 0 bases to trimming and J lost 7 bases, with 8 bases between them. Germline lookup yields CDR1 SGHKS and CDR2 YYEKEE (reference sequence). CDR3 sequence (DNA): TGTGCCAGCAGCTTGGCCAGGGGAAATGAGCAGTTCTTC. The encoded protein is CASSLARGNEQFF.

The chain has TRBV4-2 and TRBJ1-4; 8 bases align to TRBD1. CDR1 LGHNA and CDR2 YNFKEQ come from the germline V gene. The V and J ends lost 6 bases and 7 bases, in that order; junction bases with no gene match: 7. The CDR3 is 14 residues long. CDR3 amino acids: CASRSDREGEKLFF. The CDR3, as DNA: TGTGCCAGCAGATCGGACAGGGAGGGTGAAAAACTGTTTTTT.

This clone has more than one count but fewer than ten. The genes are TRBV27 and TRBJ1-5; D call uncertain. V lost 5 bases to trimming and J lost 5 bases, with 7 bases between them. Germline CDR1 MNHEY, CDR2 SMNVEV (reference sequence). CDR3 length: 12 residues. CDR3 residues: CASSSQDQPQHF. The CDR3 nucleotides are TGTGCCAGCAGTAGTCAGGATCAGCCCCAGCATTTT.

The V and J genes are TRBV19 and TRBJ1-2, with D maybe TRBD1 (6 bases). The V and J ends lost 0 bases and 8 bases respectively, with 10 bases between them. The germline V gene has CDR1 LNHDA and CDR2 SQIVND (reference sequence). This CDR3 is 13 amino acids long. For the CDR3, the DNA is TGTGCCAGTAGTATAGAGGGGGCGAAAGGCTACACCTTC. This gives the protein CASSIEGAKGYTF.

The V and J genes are TRBV18 and TRBJ2-1; D remains unclear. Trimming pared 0 bases from V and 7 bases from J, leaving 16 bases between. From germline, CDR1 is KGHSH and CDR2 LQKENI. The CDR3 extends over 16 amino acids. Here the CDR3 reads CASSPPELDKRNEQFF. In DNA, the CDR3 is TGTGCCAGCTCACCACCAGAACTCGATAAGAGAAATGAGCAGTTCTTC.

V and J are TRBV5-8 and TRBJ1-2, with 9 bases lining up with TRBD1. CDR1 SGHTS and CDR2 YDEGEE come from the germline V gene. V shed 4 bases, J shed 8 bases, and the junction held 15 bases outside the gene matches. This CDR3 is 16 amino acids long. CDR3 region: CASSPSYTGGAGGYTF. For the CDR3, the DNA is TGTGCCAGCAGCCCTTCATATACAGGGGGCGCTGGGGGCTACACCTTC.

The genes are TRBV7-2 and TRBJ1-1; D may be TRBD1 (5 bases). The CDR3 runs to 12 residues. The V gene's germline CDR1 is SGHTA and CDR2 FQGNSA. The V and J ends lost 5 bases and 10 bases respectively, with 14 bases between them. The CDR3 spells CASSLVGGGAFF. CDR3 bases: TGTGCCAGCAGCCTTGTTGGGGGGGGAGCTTTCTTT.

CDR3 sequence: CATPPRTYEQYF. CDR3 bases: TGCGCCACCCCGCCCAGGACCTACGAGCAGTACTTC. The chain employs TRBV10-1 and TRBJ2-7, with no clear D. This CDR3 is 12 amino acids long. Looked up from germline, CDR1 is WNHNN and CDR2 is SYGVQD (reference sequence). Deletions cut 10 bases from V and 2 bases from J, with 12 bases between.

This chain connects TRBV5-6 to TRBJ2-1; 9 bases line up with TRBD1. The CDR3 runs 17 residues. Unmatched junction bases numbered 8, after V lost 0 bases and J lost 4 bases. The germline CDR1 and CDR2 sequences are SGHDT and YYEEEE. This CDR3 reads CASSLGRIGTGYNEQFF. The CDR3 DNA follows: TGTGCCAGCAGCTTGGGCAGAATCGGGACAGGGTACAATGAGCAGTTCTTC.

The chain carries TRBV7-9 and TRBJ2-1; possible D gene TRBD2, 6 bases. CDR3 length equals 10 residues. V was clipped by 5 bases and J by 14 bases, with 10 bases between them. Germline V gene data show CDR1 as SEHNR and CDR2 as FQNEAQ (reference sequence). CDR3 nucleotide sequence: TGTGCCAGCAGCGGGGGGACGAAGTTCTTC. It codes for CASSGGTKFF. Drawing the rest from reference TRBV7-9 and TRBJ2-1, the complete variable domain is DTGVSQNPRHKITKRGQNVTFRCDPISEHNRLYWYRQTLGQGPEFLTYFQNEAQLEKSRLLSDRFSAERPKGSFSTLEIQRTEQGDSAMYLCASSGGTKFFGPGTRLTVL.

This rearrangement joins TRBV5-6 to TRBJ1-2, with TRBD1 matching over 10 bases. The CDR3 totals 16 residues. V was clipped by 2 bases and J by 7 bases; unmatched bases: 11. Looked up from germline, CDR1 is SGHDT and CDR2 is YYEEEE. The chain's CDR3 is CASSFQPGQGFGGYTF. CDR3 sequence (DNA): TGTGCCAGCAGCTTCCAACCGGGACAGGGGTTTGGTGGCTACACCTTC. Full variable domain (remainder filled in from reference TRBV5-6 and TRBJ1-2): DAGVTQSPTHLIKTRGQQVTLRCSPKSGHDTVSWYQQALGQGPQFIFQYYEEEERQRGNFPDRFSGHQFPNYSSELNVNALLLGDSALYLCASSFQPGQGFGGYTFGSGTRLTVV.

The chain's CDR3 is CASSLDRTGPGTEAFF. CDR3 nucleotide sequence: TGTGCCAGCAGCCTCGATAGAACAGGGCCCGGCACTGAAGCTTTCTTT. The chain couples TRBV7-3 to TRBJ1-1, with D perhaps matching TRBD1 (6 bases). Germline V lookup: CDR1 SGHTA, CDR2 FQGTGA. CDR3 length: 16 residues. Between the trimmed V and J ends, which lost 5 bases and 4 bases, there was a span of 20 bases. Combining the CDR3 with reference TRBV7-3 and TRBJ1-1 gives the whole variable domain GAGVSQTPSNKVTEKGKYVELRCDPISGHTALYWYRQSLGQGPEFLIYFQGTGAADDSGLPNDRFFAVRPEGSVSTLKIQRTERGDSAVYLCASSLDRTGPGTEAFFGQGTRLTVV.

This clone was picked up a small number of times. The rearrangement links TRBV5-1 to TRBJ2-3; 8 bases fit TRBD2. Trimming at V came to 3 bases and at J to 1 base, leaving 7 bases not matched to a gene. This CDR3 is 16 amino acids long. CDR1 is SGHRS, CDR2 YFSETQ, per germline. CDR3 sequence: CASSYDYSGGTDTQYF. The CDR3 DNA follows: TGCGCCAGCAGCTATGACTATAGCGGGGGCACAGATACGCAGTATTTT.

This clone showed up just a few times. The rearrangement links TRBV23-1 to TRBJ2-7, with TRBD1 matching over 9 bases. TRBV23-1 is identified as an open reading frame with a role that is uncertain. V shed 6 bases, J shed 6 bases, and the junction held 15 bases outside the gene matches. The CDR3 spans 16 residues. The CDR3 region has the DNA TGCGCCAGCAGGGCAGCTTACAGGGGGCGGTGGGCCGAGCAGTACTTC. Translation gives CASRAAYRGRWAEQYF.

The rearrangement links TRBV5-1 to TRBJ2-2, with D tentatively TRBD2 (6 bases). V dropped 1 base and J dropped 4 bases, with 17 bases sitting between them. This CDR3 spans 17 amino acids. Per germline, CDR1 SGHRS and CDR2 YFSETQ. CDR3 protein: CASSLSRSGEGTGELFF. CDR3 DNA: TGCGCCAGCAGCTTGAGTCGGTCGGGGGAAGGCACCGGGGAGCTGTTTTTT.

The chain joins TRBV27 to TRBJ2-7, with D maybe TRBD2 (6 bases). The CDR3 sequence is 16 residues long. Trimming cost V 5 bases and J 5 bases, with 22 bases left between them. Germline V gene sequence: CDR1 MNHEY, CDR2 SMNVEV (reference sequence). The CDR3 sequence: CASSLKGAGFRNEQYV. The CDR3 DNA is TGTGCCAGCAGTCTAAAAGGGGCGGGGTTCAGAAACGAGCAGTACGTC.

The chain combines TRBV7-2 with TRBJ2-2, with a possible D match to TRBD2 (6 bases). Germline assignment: CDR1 SGHTA and CDR2 FQGNSA. V lost 8 bases, J lost 7 bases, and 14 bases lay in between. The CDR3 has 13 amino acids. In DNA, the CDR3 is TGTGCCAGCGTAACGTGGGGGGTCGGGGAGCTGTTTTTT. Translating it yields CASVTWGVGELFF.

This clone was recorded once. This chain joins TRBV9 and TRBJ2-7; 9 bases match TRBD2. Germline values: CDR1 SGDLS, CDR2 YYNGEE. The CDR3 consists of 15 residues. The trim removed 4 bases at V and 5 bases at J, leaving 10 bases unmatched. The CDR3 coding sequence is TGTGCCAGCAGCCCCCAGCGGATAGCGGGAGACGAGCAGTACTTC. Translation: CASSPQRIAGDEQYF.

This chain joins TRBV10-2 and TRBJ1-4, with D possibly matching TRBD1 (6 bases). Trimming shortened V by 4 bases and J by 8 bases, and 14 bases separated the two germline ends. This CDR3 comprises 14 residues. Per germline, CDR1 WSHSY and CDR2 SAAADI. CDR3 DNA: TGCGCCAGCAGTGTGTCAGGGGATGGAGAAAAACTGTTTTTT. Its translation: CASSVSGDGEKLFF.

This chain's CDR3 is CASDYIRGSGNTIYF. CDR3 nucleotide sequence: TGCGCCAGCGATTACATCAGGGGTTCTGGAAACACCATATATTTT. The gene calls are TRBV23-1 and TRBJ1-3; a weak D match, TRBD1 (6 bases). TRBV23-1 has ORF status, its function being uncertain. V lost 8 bases and J 1 base, leaving 15 bases between the germline ends. The CDR3 consists of 15 residues.

The CDR3 DNA reads as TGTGCCAGCAGCCCCCCGGGACAGGGGTACTATGGCTACACCTTC. This encodes CASSPPGQGYYGYTF. This chain joins TRBV2 and TRBJ1-2, with 10 bases fitting TRBD1. CDR1 is SNHLY and CDR2 is FYNNEI in the germline V gene. The V and J ends lost 6 bases and 3 bases, in that order; junction bases with no gene match: 7. The CDR3 runs 15 residues.

The chain links TRBV9 to TRBJ2-1; 10 positions agree with TRBD2. CDR3 length equals 16 residues. The trim removed 4 bases at V and 2 bases at J, leaving 6 bases unmatched. CDR1 and CDR2 (germline): SGDLS, YYNGEE. As DNA, the CDR3 is TGTGCCAGCAGCCCCCGGACTAGCGGAACCTACAATGAGCAGTTCTTC. Its translation: CASSPRTSGTYNEQFF.

The CDR3 spells CASSPRGYGYTF. The CDR3 DNA sequence: TGTGCCAGCAGTCCCCGGGGTTATGGCTACACCTTC. J is TRBJ1-2 and V is TRBV2; D unclear. The ends were cut back, 5 bases at V and 5 bases at J, with 9 bases in the middle. This CDR3 has 12 amino acids. From germline, CDR1 is SNHLY and CDR2 FYNNEI. The variable domain in full, with the rest retrieved from reference TRBV2 and TRBJ1-2, is EPEVTQTPSHQVTQMGQEVILRCVPISNHLYFYWYRQILGQKVEFLVSFYNNEISEKSEIFDDQFSVERPDGSNFTLKIRSTKLEDSAMYFCASSPRGYGYTFGSGTRLTVV.

This clone appeared a few times. The chain recombines TRBV5-6 with TRBJ1-2, with D possibly matching TRBD1 (6 bases). The CDR3 length is 15 residues. The germline CDR1 and CDR2 sequences are SGHDT and YYEEEE. Trimming left V 0 bases short and J 7 bases short, with 16 bases between. CDR3 DNA sequence: TGTGCCAGCAGCTTGGACTGGGGGCCAGGCGGTGGCTACACCTTC. Translating it yields CASSLDWGPGGGYTF. The whole variable domain, filled in from reference TRBV5-6 and TRBJ1-2, reads DAGVTQSPTHLIKTRGQQVTLRCSPKSGHDTVSWYQQALGQGPQFIFQYYEEEERQRGNFPDRFSGHQFPNYSSELNVNALLLGDSALYLCASSLDWGPGGGYTFGSGTRLTVV.

The rearrangement uses TRBV4-1 and TRBJ2-1; 13 bases align to TRBD2. The ends lost 4 bases at V and 4 bases at J; junction bases unmatched: 16. The CDR3 runs to 20 residues. CDR1 and CDR2 from the germline V gene are MGHRA and YSYEKL. DNA of the CDR3: TGCGCCAGCAGCCCCCCCCCGGGACAGAGGACTAGCGGGAGATACAATGAGCAGTTCTTC. Protein: CASSPPPGQRTSGRYNEQFF.